These 18 T cell receptor beta chains originate from one sample sequenced in a study of T cell responses to AZD1222 COVID-19 vaccine. Generated by immunoSEQ multiplex PCR, the TCRdb table keeps only in-frame clones and is missing some. The data hold around 100,000 clones, with nearly 95% observed a single time. The source was peripheral blood, collected on day 0 of AZD1222 vaccination. The receptors stem from an adult in good health.

V and J are TRBV6-5 and TRBJ1-2; D possibly corresponds to TRBD1 (5 bases). In germline, CDR1 is MNHEY, CDR2 SVGAGI. The V end lost 3 bases, the J end lost 8 bases, and 13 bases lay between the germline ends. The CDR3 runs 13 residues. The CDR3 loop is CASSYGSGVGYTF. The CDR3 coding sequence is TGTGCCAGCAGTTATGGATCGGGGGTGGGCTACACCTTC.

V gene TRBV7-7 combines with J gene TRBJ2-2; 11 positions agree with TRBD2. The CDR3 extends over 17 amino acids. The V and J ends lost 5 bases and 2 bases, in that order; junction bases with no gene match: 7. Germline V CDR1 and CDR2: SSHAT, FNYEAQ (reference sequence). CDR3 coding DNA: TGTGCCAGCAGCATGCGGACTAGCGGGCCCAACACCGGGGAGCTGTTTTTT. Translated, it gives CASSMRTSGPNTGELFF.

The V gene is TRBV29-1, the J gene TRBJ1-4; D unclear. V lost 3 bases and J 0 bases, leaving 17 bases between the germline ends. Germline V gene lookup returns CDR1 SQVTM and CDR2 ANQGSEA. The CDR3 contains 17 residues. The CDR3 loop is CSVDRGGIATTNEKLFF. Written as DNA, the CDR3 is TGCAGCGTTGACCGCGGAGGGATTGCTACAACTAATGAAAAACTGTTTTTT.

The rearrangement joins TRBV27 to TRBJ2-7; 13 bases line up with TRBD2. J was trimmed by 7 bases and V by 3 bases; bases with no gene match: 6. CDR3 length: 15 residues. Germline CDR1 MNHEY, CDR2 SMNVEV (reference sequence). The CDR3 loop reads CASSLTSGRSWEQYF. The CDR3 nucleotides read TGTGCCAGCAGTTTGACTAGCGGGAGGTCGTGGGAGCAGTACTTC.

The rearrangement uses TRBV9 and TRBJ2-1, with D perhaps matching TRBD2 (6 bases). Deletions cut 0 bases from V and 8 bases from J, with 18 bases between. This CDR3 comprises 16 residues. Germline V CDR1 and CDR2: SGDLS, YYNGEE. CDR3 sequence reads: CASSVDRRAAVYEQFF. As DNA, the CDR3 is TGTGCCAGCAGCGTAGACCGGAGGGCCGCGGTCTATGAGCAGTTCTTC. The variable domain in full, completed from reference TRBV9 and TRBJ2-1, reads DSGVTQTPKHLITATGQRVTLRCSPRSGDLSVYWYQQSLDQGLQFLIQYYNGEERAKGNILERFSAQQFPDLHSELNLSSLELGDSALYFCASSVDRRAAVYEQFFGPGTRLTVL.

In its sample, this clone was seen once. The V and J genes are TRBV21-1 and TRBJ1-1. TRBV21-1 is assigned pseudogene status. This CDR3 is built from 18 residues. CDR3 DNA: TGTGCCAGCAGCCTCCGTCGACACCGGAAAACTATGAACACTGAAGCTTTCTTT. This sequence encodes CASSLRRHRKTMNTEAFF.

This chain links TRBV28 with TRBJ2-1; no clear D. Trimming removed 5 bases at V and 6 bases at J, with 11 bases between. The CDR3 totals 13 residues. Per the germline V gene, CDR1 is MDHEN and CDR2 is SYDVKM. The CDR3 coding sequence is TGTGCCAGCAGTGGGCACCCTGGCAATGAGCAGTTCTTC. Its translation: CASSGHPGNEQFF.

This sequence joins TRBV6-5 and TRBJ1-2, with D possibly being TRBD1 (5 bases). CDR3 size: 15 residues. With 2 bases removed from V and 8 bases from J, the gap between germline ends came to 18 bases. CDR1 is MNHEY, CDR2 SVGAGI, per germline. The CDR3 sequence: CASSYRGAQPSGYTF. DNA of the CDR3: TGTGCCAGCAGTTACCGCGGGGCACAACCGTCCGGCTACACCTTC.

The J gene is TRBJ2-2, the V gene TRBV5-1; 9 bases fit TRBD1. The germline gives CDR1 SGHRS, CDR2 YFSETQ. There are 16 residues in the CDR3. Unmatched junction bases numbered 9, after V lost 2 bases and J lost 7 bases. In nucleotides, the CDR3 is TGCGCCAGCAGCTTACAGGGGGCGCATACTGGCGGGGAGCTGTTTTTT. Protein sequence: CASSLQGAHTGGELFF.

The rearrangement links TRBV13 to TRBJ2-3; tentatively, D is TRBD2 (6 bases). V was shortened by 2 bases and J by 6 bases, with 6 bases between the two germline ends. CDR1 PRHDT and CDR2 FYEKMQ come from the germline V gene (reference sequence). The CDR3 is 12 amino acids. Here the CDR3 DNA reads TGTGCCAGCAGCTTACGGGGGGATACGCAGTATTTT. Its protein product is CASSLRGDTQYF.

The V call is TRBV18, the J call TRBJ1-5; 7 positions match TRBD1. This CDR3 has 16 amino acids. Germline V lookup: CDR1 KGHSH, CDR2 LQKENI. Germline trimming cut 6 bases from V and 0 bases from J; bases unmatched to any gene: 8. The CDR3 is CASSLGQVNSNQPQHF. The CDR3 nucleotides read TGTGCCAGCTCCCTTGGACAGGTAAATAGCAATCAGCCCCAGCATTTT.

The CDR3 protein is CASSSGGSDEKLFF. DNA of the CDR3: TGCGCCAGCAGCTCAGGGGGCTCGGACGAAAAACTGTTTTTT. V is TRBV5-1 and J is TRBJ1-4; 8 nucleotides agree with TRBD1. The CDR3 spans 14 residues. The V gene's germline CDR1 is SGHRS and CDR2 YFSETQ. The J segment lost 8 bases and the V segment lost 3 bases, leaving 6 bases of the junction unmatched.

The chain carries TRBV7-9 and TRBJ2-3, with D perhaps matching TRBD1 (6 bases). The CDR3 length is 15 residues. The V gene's germline CDR1 is SEHNR and CDR2 FQNEAQ (reference sequence). Deletions cut 5 bases from V and 2 bases from J, with 14 bases between. The CDR3 here is CASSPRQGYTDTQYF. In nucleotides, the CDR3 is TGTGCCAGCAGCCCACGGCAGGGGTACACAGATACGCAGTATTTT.

The J gene is TRBJ2-1, the V gene TRBV19, with TRBD1 identical over 7 bases. This CDR3 contains 16 residues. Germline lookup yields CDR1 LNHDA and CDR2 SQIVND (reference sequence). The V gene end was trimmed by 5 bases and the J gene end by 4 bases; junction bases not matched to a gene: 11. In DNA, the CDR3 is TGTGCCAGTAGTTCCCGACAGGGATGGGGTTACAATGAGCAGTTCTTC. As protein: CASSSRQGWGYNEQFF.

The chain joins TRBV19 to TRBJ1-1, with TRBD1 matching 7 bases. Germline-derived CDR1 and CDR2 are LNHDA and SQIVND (reference sequence). This CDR3 region has 12 residues. The trim removed 10 bases at V and 1 base at J, leaving 3 bases unmatched. The CDR3 reads CATDRENTEAFF. The CDR3 DNA sequence: TGTGCCACCGACAGGGAGAACACTGAAGCTTTCTTT.

The chain has TRBV6-5 and TRBJ2-3; 8 bases agree with TRBD2. The CDR3 contains 15 residues. Trimming at V came to 3 bases and at J to 3 bases, leaving 5 bases not matched to a gene. Germline assignment: CDR1 MNHEY and CDR2 SVGAGI. CDR3: CASSYKAGVTDTQYF. Written as DNA, the CDR3 is TGTGCCAGCAGTTATAAAGCGGGAGTGACAGATACGCAGTATTTT.

The chain combines TRBV7-6 with TRBJ1-3; D unresolved. Looked up from germline, CDR1 is SGHVS and CDR2 is FNYEAQ. The length of the CDR3 is 19 residues. V was clipped by 1 base and J by 0 bases, with 19 bases between them. CDR3 nucleotide sequence: TGTGCCAGCAGCTTAGATAGTCCCCCGTCCGGGAGCTCTGGAAACACCATATATTTT. It is translated as CASSLDSPPSGSSGNTIYF.

V gene TRBV2 combines with J gene TRBJ2-3, with TRBD2 as a possible D gene (6 bases). Germline loops: CDR1 SNHLY, CDR2 FYNNEI. V was cut by 7 bases and J by 8 bases, with 22 bases left in between. This CDR3 region has 15 residues. CDR3 sequence: CASTERAYGGITQYF. In DNA, the CDR3 is TGTGCCAGCACCGAAAGGGCGTATGGAGGGATTACGCAGTATTTT.